The 26 T cell receptor beta chains presented below share a single source sample, sequenced in a study of blood T cell repertoires in COVID-19. Sequencing was performed with immunoSEQ multiplex PCR; in TCRdb, only in-frame clones are kept and a portion is missing. The sample yields fewer than 200,000 clones, about 82% seen once. Sequences were obtained from peripheral blood. These receptors were collected from a man between 65 and 85 years old with active or convalescent COVID-19.

The CDR3 here is CASSENALLGAKNIQYF. DNA of the CDR3: TGTGCCAGCAGTGAAAACGCCCTCCTGGGCGCCAAAAACATTCAGTACTTC. The chain carries TRBV6-1 and TRBJ2-4, with D hard to call. Per the germline V gene, CDR1 is MNHNS and CDR2 is SASEGT. Trimming removed 2 bases from V and 1 base from J, with 15 bases in between. CDR3 size: 17 residues.

The chain joins TRBV11-2 to TRBJ1-6; D remains ambiguous. Deletions cut 5 bases from V and 7 bases from J, with 12 bases between. Germline values: CDR1 SGHAT, CDR2 FQNNGV. The CDR3 runs 14 residues. Here the CDR3 reads CASSPRTSNSPLHF. CDR3 nucleotide sequence: TGTGCCAGCAGCCCGCGCACCTCAAATTCACCCCTCCACTTT.

The chain employs TRBV11-2 and TRBJ2-1; possibly TRBD2 for D (5 bases). This CDR3 spans 13 amino acids. The germline V and J ends were trimmed by 4 bases and 4 bases, with 8 bases remaining between them. CDR1 and CDR2 (germline): SGHAT, FQNNGV. The CDR3 region has the DNA TGTGCCAGCAGCTCAGGACTTTACAATGAGCAGTTCTTC. It specifies CASSSGLYNEQFF.

This clone was observed once. V and J are TRBV3-1 (or the pseudogene TRBV3-2) and TRBJ2-7; 9 bases fit TRBD2. V dropped 3 bases and J dropped 2; count of bases not matched to a gene: 14. In germline, CDR1 is LGHDT, CDR2 YNNKEL (reference sequence). CDR3 length: 18 residues. CDR3 in amino acids: CASSHSQDRLAETYEQYF. CDR3 DNA sequence: TGTGCCAGCAGCCACAGCCAGGATAGACTAGCGGAGACCTACGAGCAGTACTTC.

Comment on this clone: Other DNA sequences of this sample code for an identical CDR3. This chain joins TRBV18 and TRBJ1-1; D may be TRBD1 (5 bases). Germline V gene sequence: CDR1 KGHSH, CDR2 LQKENI. Trimming stripped 3 bases from V and 1 base from J, with 9 bases between. The CDR3 totals 14 residues. CDR3 in DNA: TGTGCCAGCTCACCCCAGGGAGGGAACACTGAAGCTTTCTTT. As protein: CASSPQGGNTEAFF. The whole variable domain, filled in from reference TRBV18 and TRBJ1-1, reads NAGVMQNPRHLVRRRGQEARLRCSPMKGHSHVYWYRQLPEEGLKFMVYLQKENIIDESGMPKERFSAEFPKEGPSILRIQQVVRGDSAAYFCASSPQGGNTEAFFGQGTRLTVV.

The sample holds one count of this clone. The V call is TRBV3-1 (or the pseudogene TRBV3-2), the J call TRBJ2-7, with D perhaps TRBD2 (5 bases). CDR3 length equals 15 residues. Looked up from germline, CDR1 is LGHDT and CDR2 is YNNKEL (reference sequence). V was shortened by 3 bases and J by 1 base, with 13 bases between the two germline ends. CDR3 amino acids: CASSHGRGISYEQYF. CDR3 nucleotide sequence: TGTGCCAGCAGCCATGGTAGAGGGATTTCCTACGAGCAGTACTTC.

The chain joins TRBV6-5 to TRBJ1-1; TRBD1 might be the D (6 bases). Germline CDR1 is MNHEY and CDR2 is SVGAGI. V was shortened by 9 bases and J by 2 bases, with 16 bases between the two germline ends. This CDR3 has 14 residues. The CDR3 here is CASYWGRRNTEAFF. The CDR3 coding sequence is TGTGCCAGTTACTGGGGGCGGCGAAACACTGAAGCTTTCTTT.

V is TRBV7-9 and J is TRBJ1-1; TRBD1 is a possible D gene (6 bases). Trimming took off 5 bases at V and 5 bases at J, with 9 bases between the two ends. This CDR3 contains 12 residues. Looked up from germline, CDR1 is SEHNR and CDR2 is FQNEAQ (reference sequence). Here the CDR3 reads CASSPRGTEAFF. CDR3 nucleotides: TGTGCCAGCAGCCCAAGGGGGACTGAAGCTTTCTTT.

The rearrangement joins TRBV6-6 to TRBJ2-5, with 7 bases that match TRBD2. V shed 2 bases, J shed 5 bases, and the junction held 2 bases outside the gene matches. CDR3 size: 13 residues. The germline V gene encodes CDR1 MNHNY and CDR2 SVGAGI (reference sequence). The CDR3 reads CASSYGEGETQYF. The CDR3 DNA reads as TGTGCCAGCAGTTACGGGGAGGGGGAGACCCAGTACTTC.

V gene TRBV5-4 combines with J gene TRBJ2-3; 8 bases are shared with TRBD1. CDR3 length: 16 residues. Germline CDR1 reads SGHNT; CDR2 reads YYREEE (reference sequence). V was clipped by 3 bases and J by 5 bases; unmatched bases: 11. DNA for the CDR3: TGTGCCAGCAGCTACCTCGGACAGGGCGGCGGAGATACGCAGTATTTT. Residues: CASSYLGQGGGDTQYF.

This sequence joins TRBV6-5 and TRBJ1-2; D perhaps matches TRBD1 (6 bases). CDR1 is MNHEY and CDR2 is SVGAGI in the germline V gene. This CDR3 spans 13 amino acids. Trimming shortened V by 6 bases and J by 4 bases, and 12 bases separated the two germline ends. Here the CDR3 reads CASSVGQLYGYTF. The CDR3 DNA is TGTGCCAGCAGCGTCGGACAGCTCTATGGCTACACCTTC.

The rearrangement uses TRBV5-1 and TRBJ2-2, with 13 bases fitting TRBD2. The J segment lost 3 bases and the V segment lost 3 bases, leaving 2 bases of the junction unmatched. The CDR3 spans 16 residues. Germline V gene sequence: CDR1 SGHRS, CDR2 YFSETQ. CDR3 bases: TGCGCCAGCAGCTCCGGACTAGCGGGAGACACCGGGGAGCTGTTTTTT. Its protein product is CASSSGLAGDTGELFF.

The J gene is TRBJ2-3, the V gene TRBV7-9; no firm D call. Germline V gene data show CDR1 as SEHNR and CDR2 as FQNEAQ (reference sequence). Trimming removed 11 bases from V and 0 bases from J, with 12 bases in between. The CDR3 has 13 residues. Here the CDR3 DNA reads TGTGCCGGTGAGGCGACTAGCACAGATACGCAGTATTTT. It translates to CAGEATSTDTQYF. Drawing the rest from reference TRBV7-9 and TRBJ2-3, the complete variable domain is DTGVSQNPRHKITKRGQNVTFRCDPISEHNRLYWYRQTLGQGPEFLTYFQNEAQLEKSRLLSDRFSAERPKGSFSTLEIQRTEQGDSAMYLCAGEATSTDTQYFGPGTRLTVL.

This chain links TRBV7-9 with TRBJ1-2; D uncertain. V was pared by 5 bases and J by 1 base, with 20 bases between. The germline gives CDR1 SEHNR, CDR2 FQNEAQ (reference sequence). This CDR3 has 17 residues. CDR3 coding DNA: TGTGCCAGCAGCCCTGGTGCCCGTTTCGAGTTTAACTATGGCTACACCTTC. Encoded protein: CASSPGARFEFNYGYTF. Complete variable domain (other parts from reference TRBV7-9 and TRBJ1-2): DTGVSQNPRHKITKRGQNVTFRCDPISEHNRLYWYRQTLGQGPEFLTYFQNEAQLEKSRLLSDRFSAERPKGSFSTLEIQRTEQGDSAMYLCASSPGARFEFNYGYTFGSGTRLTVV.

About this clone itself: The same CDR3 can be traced to other DNA sequences in this sample. V gene TRBV4-1 combines with J gene TRBJ2-1, with D possibly matching TRBD2 (6 bases). The ends were cut back, 1 base at V and 7 bases at J, with 11 bases in the middle. Looked up from germline, CDR1 is MGHRA and CDR2 is YSYEKL. There are 14 residues in the CDR3. The CDR3 nucleotides are TGCGCCAGCAGCCAAGTCCCTAGCGTAAATGAGCAGTTCTTC. Amino acid sequence: CASSQVPSVNEQFF.

This clone was detected once. The chain couples TRBV18 to TRBJ2-7, with 8 bases fitting TRBD1. The CDR3 loop spans 15 amino acids. CDR1 is KGHSH, CDR2 LQKENI, per germline. The V segment lost 3 bases and the J segment 4 bases; nucleotides outside the gene matches: 8. The CDR3 nucleotides read TGTGCCAGCTCACCTGGACAGGGAGGTTTATACGAGCAGTACTTC. It codes for CASSPGQGGLYEQYF.

As regards this clone: The junction departs from the called germline gene at one end, perhaps through a read error. The chain links TRBV10-2 to TRBJ1-2, with TRBD1 identical over 9 bases. Germline CDR1 is WSHSY and CDR2 is SAAADI. This CDR3 comprises 11 residues. The CDR3 reads CASSSTGGTYF. The CDR3 DNA sequence: TGCGCCAGCAGTTCGACAGGGGGGACGTACTTC.

The V and J genes are TRBV7-9 and TRBJ1-2, with 10 positions matching TRBD1. The ends lost 6 bases at V and 6 bases at J; junction bases unmatched: 7. Germline V lookup: CDR1 SEHNR, CDR2 FQNEAQ (reference sequence). CDR3 length: 14 amino acids. CDR3 nucleotides: TGTGCCAGCAGTTTCGCCGGGACAGGGGATGGCTACACCTTC. Translating it yields CASSFAGTGDGYTF.

The V call is TRBV11-3, the J call TRBJ1-1; D remains unclear. V was trimmed by 5 bases and J by 1 base, leaving 8 bases between them. Germline CDR1 SGHNT, CDR2 YENEEA. The CDR3 consists of 13 residues. The CDR3 spells CASSPGSNTEAFF. The CDR3 DNA follows: TGTGCCAGCAGCCCGGGATCGAACACTGAAGCTTTCTTT. Using reference TRBV11-3 and TRBJ1-1 for the parts outside the CDR3, the full variable domain is EAGVVQSPRYKIIEKKQPVAFWCNPISGHNTLYWYLQNLGQGPELLIRYENEEAVDDSQLPKDRFSAERLKGVDSTLKIQPAELGDSAVYLCASSPGSNTEAFFGQGTRLTVV.

This clone came up a few times. This chain joins TRBV7-9 and TRBJ2-7; no clear D gene. This CDR3 spans 14 amino acids. Per the germline V gene, CDR1 is SEHNR and CDR2 is FQNEAQ (reference sequence). V was clipped by 3 bases and J by 4 bases, with 13 bases between them. The CDR3, as DNA: TGTGCCAGCAGCTTCTGGGCCAGCCCGTACGAGCAGTACTTC. Translation gives CASSFWASPYEQYF.

The chain links TRBV2 to TRBJ2-1; 9 nucleotides align to TRBD2. The V segment lost 6 bases and the J segment 9 bases; nucleotides outside the gene matches: 9. In germline, CDR1 is SNHLY, CDR2 FYNNEI. The length of the CDR3 is 14 residues. CDR3 sequence reads: CASRPGTSIPEQFF. The CDR3 DNA reads TGTGCCAGCAGGCCCGGGACTAGCATACCTGAGCAGTTCTTC. Full variable domain (remainder filled in from reference TRBV2 and TRBJ2-1): EPEVTQTPSHQVTQMGQEVILRCVPISNHLYFYWYRQILGQKVEFLVSFYNNEISEKSEIFDDQFSVERPDGSNFTLKIRSTKLEDSAMYFCASRPGTSIPEQFFGPGTRLTVL.

The chain has TRBV4-3 and TRBJ2-7; 13 bases match TRBD2. V shed 0 bases and J 6 bases; nucleotides not matched to a gene: 11. This CDR3 region has 18 residues. Germline loops: CDR1 LGHNA, CDR2 YSLEER. CDR3 in DNA: TGCGCCAGCAGCCAAGACGCAACTAGCGGGGGGGCATACCCCGAGCAGTACTTC. Its protein is CASSQDATSGGAYPEQYF.

This CDR3 reads CASSQGSQGFGAFF. The CDR3 bases are TGTGCCAGCAGCCAAGGTAGCCAGGGGTTCGGAGCTTTCTTT. The chain couples TRBV3-1 (or the pseudogene TRBV3-2) to TRBJ1-1; possibly TRBD1 for D (6 bases). V shed 1 base and J shed 10 bases, with 16 bases lying between them. This CDR3 has 14 residues. Per germline, CDR1 LGHDT and CDR2 YNNKEL (reference sequence).

V and J are TRBV9 and TRBJ2-5; TRBD1 aligns across 7 bases. The CDR3 runs 17 residues. The V segment lost 0 bases and the J segment 1 base; nucleotides outside the gene matches: 9. The germline V gene encodes CDR1 SGDLS and CDR2 YYNGEE. The DNA for the CDR3 is TGTGCCAGCAGCGTAGCTCCAGGTGGGACAGTCCAAGAGACCCAGTACTTC. Its protein is CASSVAPGGTVQETQYF.

This chain joins TRBV19 and TRBJ1-1; D not certain. The CDR3 runs to 14 residues. The germline gives CDR1 LNHDA, CDR2 SQIVND (reference sequence). Trimming pared 5 bases from V and 1 base from J, leaving 11 bases between. The CDR3 loop reads CASSYPGRNTEAFF. DNA of the CDR3: TGTGCCAGTAGTTATCCGGGAAGGAACACTGAAGCTTTCTTT.

The chain is built from TRBV29-1 and TRBJ2-1, with 8 bases matching TRBD2. Trimming took 7 bases from V and 5 from J; bases not matched to a gene: 7. The CDR3 length is 13 residues. Germline V lookup: CDR1 SQVTM, CDR2 ANQGSEA. CDR3 DNA: TGCAGCGCTGAGCGGGAGACCCACAATGAGCAGTTCTTC. Translation: CSAERETHNEQFF.